The next 18 T cell receptor beta chains were all read from a single sample in a study of blood T cell repertoires in COVID-19. Repertoires were generated with immunoSEQ multiplex PCR, while TCRdb's copy carries only in-frame clones and drops some. The sample records some 210,000 clones, 87% being singletons. The sequencing sample was made of PBMCs or T cells enriched from blood (not recorded which). These receptors were obtained from a young man with acute COVID-19.

This chain joins TRBV19 and TRBJ2-1, with 9 bases aligning to TRBD2. V lost 3 bases, J lost 8 bases, and 5 bases stayed unmatched. This CDR3 is built from 14 residues. The V gene's germline CDR1 is LNHDA and CDR2 SQIVND (reference sequence). As DNA, the CDR3 is TGTGCCAGTAGTATGGATAGCGGGAGTTATGAGCAGTTCTTC. This encodes CASSMDSGSYEQFF.

CDR3 bases: TGTGCCGTCGGAAGGGGGGGATCATACAATGAGCAGTTCTTC. It translates to CAVGRGGSYNEQFF. This rearrangement joins TRBV19 to TRBJ2-1; the D gene is possibly TRBD2 (7 bases). V dropped 11 bases and J dropped 4 bases, with 18 bases sitting between them. CDR3 length: 14 amino acids. Per germline, CDR1 LNHDA and CDR2 SQIVND (reference sequence).

This clone was seen only once. The chain carries TRBV7-2 and TRBJ2-1, with 8 bases fitting TRBD2. The trim removed 4 bases at V and 8 bases at J, leaving 7 bases unmatched. Germline values: CDR1 SGHTA, CDR2 FQGNSA. This CDR3 contains 14 residues. This CDR3 is CASSSGLGNDEQFF. The CDR3 DNA reads TGTGCCAGCAGCTCGGGACTAGGTAACGATGAGCAGTTCTTC.

The CDR3 sequence is CASTGGRGYEQYF. Here the CDR3 DNA reads TGTGCCAGCACTGGCGGCCGGGGGTACGAGCAGTACTTC. The V call is TRBV6-6, the J call TRBJ2-7; tentative D call: TRBD2 (6 bases). Trimming left V 7 bases short and J 4 bases short, with 14 bases between. CDR1 and CDR2 from the germline V gene are MNHNY and SVGAGI (reference sequence). CDR3 length: 13 amino acids.

Only a few counts were recorded for this clone. The chain recombines TRBV19 with TRBJ2-7; D is ambiguous. Germline V gene sequence: CDR1 LNHDA, CDR2 SQIVND (reference sequence). The CDR3 sequence is 13 residues long. V shed 2 bases and J shed 1 base, with 6 bases lying between them. The CDR3 protein is CASSISLSYEQYF. CDR3 bases: TGTGCCAGTAGTATATCACTTTCCTACGAGCAGTACTTC.

This sequence joins TRBV24-1 and TRBJ1-1; D unresolved. CDR3 length equals 12 residues. Germline CDR1 reads KGHDR; CDR2 reads SFDVKD. Trimming removed 10 bases at V and 2 bases at J, with 10 bases between. The CDR3 DNA reads as TGTGCCACGCGGGGAGTAAACACTGAAGCTTTCTTT. This codes for CATRGVNTEAFF.

J is TRBJ1-1 and V is TRBV5-4; possible D gene TRBD1, 6 bases. Germline V lookup: CDR1 SGHNT, CDR2 YYREEE (reference sequence). Trimming removed 10 bases from V and 2 bases from J, with 12 bases in between. This CDR3 spans 12 amino acids. This CDR3 reads CAGYRDNTEAFF. The CDR3 region has the DNA TGTGCCGGATACAGGGACAACACTGAAGCTTTCTTT.

This clone was detected only a few times. The rearrangement joins TRBV12-3 or TRBV12-4 to TRBJ2-7; a weak D match, TRBD1 (5 bases). CDR3 size: 13 residues. Trimming took off 7 bases at V and 6 bases at J, with 16 bases between the two ends. This CDR3 reads CASTLTRVGEQYF. In DNA form, the CDR3 reads TGTGCCAGCACCTTAACCAGGGTGGGCGAGCAGTACTTC.

V is TRBV5-1 and J is TRBJ2-5, with 8 bases fitting TRBD2. After removal of 4 bases from V and 6 bases from J, the junction contained 11 bases not matched to a gene. This CDR3 has 15 amino acids. Germline V CDR1 and CDR2: SGHRS, YFSETQ. The CDR3 here is CASSPTSGFTQTQYF. The CDR3, as DNA: TGCGCCAGCAGCCCCACTAGCGGTTTCACCCAGACCCAGTACTTC.

V gene TRBV10-3 combines with J gene TRBJ2-1, with 8 bases identical to TRBD2. The J segment lost 3 bases and the V segment lost 9 bases, leaving 4 bases of the junction unmatched. The length of the CDR3 is 13 residues. CDR1 is ENHRY and CDR2 is SYGVKD in the germline V gene. CDR3 DNA sequence: TGTGCCATAGCGACTAGCGACTACAATGAGCAGTTCTTC. This codes for CAIATSDYNEQFF.

This clone was seen just once. The chain uses TRBV29-1 and TRBJ1-3; no clear D. CDR3 size: 14 residues. Trimming left V 3 bases short and J 0 bases short, with 9 bases between. The germline CDR1 and CDR2 sequences are SQVTM and ANQGSEA. The CDR3 DNA is TGCAGCGTTGACAGCGGAAACTCTGGAAACACCATATATTTT. This codes for CSVDSGNSGNTIYF. Full variable domain (outside the CDR3, taken from reference TRBV29-1 and TRBJ1-3): SAVISQKPSRDICQRGTSLTIQCQVDSQVTMMFWYRQQPGQSLTLIATANQGSEATYESGFVIDKFPISRPNLTFSTLTVSNMSPEDSSIYLCSVDSGNSGNTIYFGEGSWLTVV.

The CDR3 coding sequence is TGTGCCAGCTCAAGGACAGGGGCTAGCACAGATACGCAGTATTTT. Amino acid sequence: CASSRTGASTDTQYF. The V call is TRBV27, the J call TRBJ2-3, with TRBD1 matching 9 bases. Germline V gene lookup returns CDR1 MNHEY and CDR2 SMNVEV (reference sequence). There are 15 residues in the CDR3. V shed 8 bases, J shed 0 bases, and the junction held 6 bases outside the gene matches.

The genes are TRBV20-1 and TRBJ2-1; D may be TRBD2 (6 bases). The CDR3 loop spans 13 amino acids. CDR1 is DFQATT and CDR2 is SNEGSKA in the germline V gene (reference sequence). V was pared by 3 bases and J by 4 bases, with 10 bases between. DNA for the CDR3: TGCAGTGCTAGTAGCGGCGATTACAATGAGCAGTTCTTC. As protein: CSASSGDYNEQFF.

The gene calls are TRBV19 and TRBJ2-1, with D possibly being TRBD1 (6 bases). Germline V gene lookup returns CDR1 LNHDA and CDR2 SQIVND (reference sequence). V lost 5 bases to trimming and J lost 2 bases, with 13 bases between them. CDR3 length: 15 amino acids. Written as DNA, the CDR3 is TGTGCCAGTAGTTCAAGAGGGGGAACCTACAATGAGCAGTTCTTC. This sequence encodes CASSSRGGTYNEQFF.

The gene calls are TRBV20-1 and TRBJ2-1, with D maybe TRBD2 (6 bases). The V end lost 8 bases, the J end lost 10 bases, and 15 bases lay between the germline ends. The CDR3 has 11 residues. The germline CDR1 and CDR2 sequences are DFQATT and SNEGSKA (reference sequence). The CDR3 coding sequence is TGCAGTACAGTAGCGGAAGGGGAGCAGTTCTTC. Translation: CSTVAEGEQFF.

The chain joins TRBV2 to TRBJ1-4; D remains unclear. Trimming took off 3 bases at V and 12 bases at J, with 11 bases between the two ends. Per germline, CDR1 SNHLY and CDR2 FYNNEI. This CDR3 is built from 12 residues. The CDR3 coding sequence is TGTGCCAGCAGTGACCCCGGGAAGGAACTGTTTTTT. Translating it yields CASSDPGKELFF.

J is TRBJ1-2 and V is TRBV7-8; D possibly corresponds to TRBD1 (5 bases). The CDR3 runs to 15 residues. Trimming removed 3 bases from V and 6 bases from J, with 17 bases in between. Germline V gives CDR1 SGHVS, CDR2 FQNEAQ. The CDR3 nucleotides read TGTGCCAGCAGCTTCCTTGAAGGGGCCTCGGATGGCTACACCTTC. Its translation: CASSFLEGASDGYTF.

The chain is built from TRBV7-3 and TRBJ1-1; D is undetermined. Trimming took off 1 base at V and 5 bases at J, with 8 bases between the two ends. Per the germline V gene, CDR1 is SGHTA and CDR2 is FQGTGA. CDR3 length: 13 amino acids. The CDR3 is CASSLRRETEAFF. For the CDR3, the DNA is TGTGCCAGCAGCTTAAGACGGGAAACTGAAGCTTTCTTT. The full variable domain, with the rest looked up from reference TRBV7-3 and TRBJ1-1, is GAGVSQTPSNKVTEKGKYVELRCDPISGHTALYWYRQSLGQGPEFLIYFQGTGAADDSGLPNDRFFAVRPEGSVSTLKIQRTERGDSAVYLCASSLRRETEAFFGQGTRLTVV.